The 3 T cell receptor beta chains presented below share a single source sample, sequenced in a study of T cells in Graves' hyperthyroidism and ophthalmopathy. Amplification targeted TCR beta CDR3 regions from RNA transcripts. HTBI primers drove first-round RT-PCR of the TCR CDR3. TCRdb recomputed calls from the multiplex PCR reads with MiXCR, one row per CDR3 protein. The sample has 350,000 to 450,000 distinct CDR3 sequences, about 14% seen once. The sample comprised blood. Receptors originate from a man aged 45 to 65 with Graves' ophthalmopathy.

The CDR3 region is CASSSAGLDYGYTF. In DNA, the CDR3 is TGTGCCAGCAGCTCCGCGGGCCTCGACTATGGCTACACCTTC. The V and J genes are TRBV27 and TRBJ1-2; D gene ambiguous. There are 14 residues in the CDR3. Germline assignment: CDR1 MNHEY and CDR2 SMNVEV (reference sequence). The germline V and J ends were trimmed by 6 bases and 3 bases, with 14 bases remaining between them.

At least ten counts were recorded for this clonotype. The chain employs TRBV3-1 and TRBJ2-7; 8 bases line up with TRBD1. CDR1 is LGHDT and CDR2 is YNNKEL in the germline V gene (reference sequence). This CDR3 spans 14 amino acids. The V gene end was trimmed by 7 bases and the J gene end by 3 bases; junction bases not matched to a gene: 8. Written as DNA, the CDR3 is TGTGCCAGCACCAACAGGGGGACGAACTACGAGCAGTACTTC. Its translation: CASTNRGTNYEQYF.

As DNA, the CDR3 is TGCAGCGGTCTAGCGGGAGGGCCTCCAGGAGAGACCCAGTACTTC. It specifies CSGLAGGPPGETQYF. This sequence joins TRBV29-1 and TRBJ2-5; TRBD2 matches at 12 bases. Germline loops: CDR1 SQVTM, CDR2 ANQGSEA. The CDR3 runs 15 residues. Unmatched junction bases numbered 10, after V lost 7 bases and J lost 4 bases.